These 31 T cell receptor beta chains were all obtained from the same sample, sequenced in a study of T cell responses to AZD1222 COVID-19 vaccine. Sequencing used immunoSEQ multiplex PCR; TCRdb keeps in-frame clones, though not all of them. The sample lists about 180,000 clones, 88% seen once, with approximately 0.49% in the top ten. Specimen: peripheral blood, collected on day 0 of AZD1222 vaccination. The origin of the receptors is an adult in good health.

CDR3 sequence reads: CATSAPIAGGRTDTQYF. CDR3 DNA sequence: TGTGCCACCAGTGCCCCAATAGCGGGGGGGCGCACAGATACGCAGTATTTT. This chain links TRBV24-1 with TRBJ2-3; 11 nucleotides line up with TRBD2. Germline CDR1 KGHDR, CDR2 SFDVKD. The CDR3 runs 17 residues. The junction had 7 bases not matched to a gene; V was cut back by 5 bases and J by 1 base.

The chain recombines TRBV15 with TRBJ1-6; TRBD1 might be the D (5 bases). In germline, CDR1 is LNHNV, CDR2 YYDKDF (reference sequence). V was cut by 0 bases and J by 10 bases, with 7 bases left in between. The CDR3 consists of 13 residues. The CDR3 region has the DNA TGTGCCACCAGCAGAGACAGGGACTCACCCCTCCACTTT. Translating gives CATSRDRDSPLHF.

This chain uses TRBV29-1 with TRBJ2-7; D possibly corresponds to TRBD1 (6 bases). The CDR3 extends over 13 amino acids. In germline, CDR1 is SQVTM, CDR2 ANQGSEA. Trimming stripped 6 bases from V and 4 bases from J, with 16 bases between. CDR3 bases: TGCAGCGTCGTTTTGGCAGGGGCTTACGAGCAGTACTTC. This gives the protein CSVVLAGAYEQYF.

The chain employs TRBV7-8 and TRBJ2-1; 13 nucleotides line up with TRBD2. Germline-derived CDR1 and CDR2 are SGHVS and FQNEAQ. V dropped 3 bases and J dropped 6; count of bases not matched to a gene: 2. CDR3 size: 15 residues. CDR3 protein: CASSLTSGGTNEQFF. The CDR3 nucleotides read TGTGCCAGCAGCTTGACTAGCGGGGGGACCAATGAGCAGTTCTTC.

The chain couples TRBV5-6 to TRBJ1-5; 8 nucleotides match TRBD1. The CDR3 consists of 15 residues. Germline lookup yields CDR1 SGHDT and CDR2 YYEEEE. With 3 bases clipped from V and 1 base from J, the junction kept 3 bases outside the gene matches. The CDR3 is CASSSRQGSNQPQHF. The CDR3 nucleotides are TGTGCCAGCAGCTCCCGACAGGGGAGCAATCAGCCCCAGCATTTT.

This clone was detected once. The sample carries other DNA sequences with the same CDR3. The rearrangement uses TRBV27 and TRBJ1-1; D not certain. Per germline, CDR1 MNHEY and CDR2 SMNVEV (reference sequence). The ends were cut back, 2 bases at V and 1 base at J, with 5 bases in the middle. There are 13 residues in the CDR3. The CDR3 spells CASSLRENTEAFF. CDR3 nucleotides: TGTGCCAGCAGTTTACGGGAGAACACTGAAGCTTTCTTT.

The chain is built from TRBV7-2 and TRBJ2-2; weak D call: TRBD2 (6 bases). V shed 4 bases and J shed 1 base, with 19 bases lying between them. There are 18 residues in the CDR3. Germline V gene sequence: CDR1 SGHTA, CDR2 FQGNSA. The CDR3 coding sequence is TGTGCCAGCAGCTGGACCAGGACCGGGACTTTGAACACCGGGGAGCTGTTTTTT. Protein product: CASSWTRTGTLNTGELFF.

The gene calls are TRBV28 and TRBJ2-7; perhaps TRBD1 as D (6 bases). The CDR3 covers 15 residues. The V gene's germline CDR1 is MDHEN and CDR2 SYDVKM. The V end lost 7 bases, the J end lost 7 bases, and 23 bases lay between the germline ends. The CDR3 nucleotides are TGTGCCAGCATCCCATTCCAGGGACACCGTGGAGAGCAGTACTTC. Its translation is CASIPFQGHRGEQYF.

Written as DNA, the CDR3 is TGTGCCAGTAGTTCACGGACAGGGGGAATCACAGATACGCAGTATTTT. This gives the protein CASSSRTGGITDTQYF. The rearrangement joins TRBV19 to TRBJ2-3; the match to TRBD1 covers 10 bases. This CDR3 is 16 amino acids long. Germline V lookup: CDR1 LNHDA, CDR2 SQIVND (reference sequence). V lost 5 bases and J lost 2; bases outside the gene matches: 7.

This clone was counted between two and nine times. The chain carries TRBV5-1 and TRBJ1-4; 10 bases align to TRBD1. Germline V gene sequence: CDR1 SGHRS, CDR2 YFSETQ. J gave up 4 bases and V 3 bases, and 6 bases lay outside the gene matches. The CDR3 is 16 amino acids. The CDR3 region is CASSSGTGADNEKLFF. The CDR3 nucleotides read TGCGCCAGCAGCTCCGGGACAGGGGCCGATAATGAAAAACTGTTTTTT.

This sequence joins TRBV6-5 and TRBJ1-1; D call uncertain. The CDR3 length is 13 residues. V was shortened by 0 bases and J by 5 bases, with 7 bases between the two germline ends. Germline CDR1 and CDR2: MNHEY and SVGAGI. CDR3 in amino acids: CASSYSGWTEAFF. The CDR3 nucleotides read TGTGCCAGCAGTTACTCGGGTTGGACTGAAGCTTTCTTT.

The genes are TRBV14 and TRBJ1-1, with a weak D call TRBD1 (5 bases). From germline, CDR1 is SGHDN and CDR2 FVKESK. The CDR3 runs to 15 residues. Trimming stripped 0 bases from V and 1 base from J, with 9 bases between. The CDR3 is CASSQDRVGNTEAFF. DNA for the CDR3: TGTGCCAGCAGCCAAGACAGGGTCGGGAACACTGAAGCTTTCTTT.

The V and J genes are TRBV24-1 and TRBJ2-1, with D unresolved. Trimming left V 10 bases short and J 4 bases short, with 13 bases between. The germline V gene encodes CDR1 KGHDR and CDR2 SFDVKD. The CDR3 contains 13 residues. The DNA for the CDR3 is TGTGCCACGAGGTCAGGAGTATACAATGAGCAGTTCTTC. Its protein product is CATRSGVYNEQFF.

The genes are TRBV7-8 and TRBJ2-3; no reliable D call. CDR3 length: 15 amino acids. V lost 5 bases and J lost 6, with 18 bases in between. Per the germline V gene, CDR1 is SGHVS and CDR2 is FQNEAQ. CDR3 sequence reads: CASSPLGLSSDTQYF. The CDR3 nucleotides read TGTGCCAGCAGCCCCTTGGGGTTGTCCTCCGATACGCAGTATTTT.

This clone was recorded a few times. The CDR3 loop is CASSPPLGNQPQHF. In DNA, the CDR3 is TGTGCCAGCAGCCCCCCCCTGGGCAATCAGCCCCAGCATTTT. This chain joins TRBV3-1 (or the pseudogene TRBV3-2) and TRBJ1-5; unclear D gene. This CDR3 comprises 14 residues. Germline CDR1 LGHDT, CDR2 YNNKEL (reference sequence). Trimming pared 4 bases from V and 2 bases from J, leaving 9 bases between.

This chain connects TRBV4-3 to TRBJ2-7; 9 positions agree with TRBD1. Germline V gene lookup returns CDR1 LGHNA and CDR2 YSLEER. V dropped 2 bases and J dropped 9; count of bases not matched to a gene: 8. The length of the CDR3 is 14 residues. CDR3 coding DNA: TGCGCCAGCAGCCAACGGACAGGGGACGACGCGCAGTACTTC. This sequence encodes CASSQRTGDDAQYF.

The rearrangement uses TRBV18 and TRBJ2-7; TRBD1 matches 8 bases. Germline CDR1 reads KGHSH; CDR2 reads LQKENI. This CDR3 is 17 amino acids long. The trim removed 4 bases at V and 1 base at J, leaving 12 bases unmatched. The CDR3 loop is CASSLRTGNILSYEQYF. CDR3 bases: TGTGCCAGCTCACTCCGGACAGGGAACATTTTATCCTACGAGCAGTACTTC.

This chain links TRBV6-5 with TRBJ1-4; the D gene is possibly TRBD1 (6 bases). The CDR3 is 15 residues long. V lost 7 bases and J 8 bases, leaving 20 bases between the germline ends. Per the germline V gene, CDR1 is MNHEY and CDR2 is SVGAGI. CDR3 in DNA: TGTGCCAGCATCAAACAGGGATTGGTTGGCGAAAAACTGTTTTTT. Residues: CASIKQGLVGEKLFF.

The V and J genes are TRBV5-1 and TRBJ2-7; 7 nucleotides align to TRBD1. After removal of 0 bases from V and 6 bases from J, the junction contained 12 bases not matched to a gene. Looked up from germline, CDR1 is SGHRS and CDR2 is YFSETQ. CDR3 size: 16 residues. The CDR3 is CASSLAALGQPTEQYF. The CDR3 DNA reads TGCGCCAGCAGCTTGGCCGCATTGGGACAGCCGACCGAGCAGTACTTC. Together with reference TRBV5-1 and TRBJ2-7, the CDR3 gives the full variable domain: KAGVTQTPRYLIKTRGQQVTLSCSPISGHRSVSWYQQTPGQGLQFLFEYFSETQRNKGNFPGRFSGRQFSNSRSEMNVSTLELGDSALYLCASSLAALGQPTEQYFGPGTRLTVT.

The chain is built from TRBV13 and TRBJ2-7, with D hard to call. This CDR3 has 12 residues. Germline assignment: CDR1 PRHDT and CDR2 FYEKMQ (reference sequence). V was trimmed by 1 base and J by 5 bases, leaving 6 bases between them. The DNA for the CDR3 is TGTGCCAGCAGCTTAGTCGGTAACGAGCAGTACTTC. Its translation is CASSLVGNEQYF.

The chain has TRBV9 and TRBJ2-5; 8 positions match TRBD1. CDR3 length equals 12 residues. V dropped 3 bases and J dropped 5; count of bases not matched to a gene: 0. The germline V gene encodes CDR1 SGDLS and CDR2 YYNGEE. In nucleotides, the CDR3 is TGTGCCAGCAGCGGGACAGGGGAGACCCAGTACTTC. Protein sequence: CASSGTGETQYF. Full variable domain (remainder filled in from reference TRBV9 and TRBJ2-5): DSGVTQTPKHLITATGQRVTLRCSPRSGDLSVYWYQQSLDQGLQFLIQYYNGEERAKGNILERFSAQQFPDLHSELNLSSLELGDSALYFCASSGTGETQYFGPGTRLLVL.

The rearrangement uses TRBV7-2 and TRBJ2-7, with 9 bases identical to TRBD1. Germline assignment: CDR1 SGHTA and CDR2 FQGNSA. Unmatched junction bases numbered 9, after V lost 1 base and J lost 2 bases. This CDR3 spans 17 amino acids. The DNA of the CDR3 is TGTGCCAGCAGCTTAGTATCAGGGACAGGGTTCGCCTACGAGCAGTACTTC. Protein product: CASSLVSGTGFAYEQYF.

The rearrangement joins TRBV10-3 to TRBJ1-1; 8 positions agree with TRBD1. The CDR3 spans 11 residues. V dropped 3 bases and J dropped 10; count of bases not matched to a gene: 1. The germline V gene encodes CDR1 ENHRY and CDR2 SYGVKD. In DNA, the CDR3 is TGTGCCATCAGTGATGGGACAGGAGCTTTCTTT. Translation: CAISDGTGAFF.

The genes are TRBV9 and TRBJ2-7; D is perhaps TRBD1 or TRBD2 (5 bases each). The V gene lost 3 bases and the J gene lost 2 bases, with 18 bases spanning the gap. Per germline, CDR1 SGDLS and CDR2 YYNGEE. The CDR3 runs 16 residues. DNA for the CDR3: TGTGCCAGCAGCGCCGAGGGACGGGAAGGTACCTACGAGCAGTACTTC. Translation: CASSAEGREGTYEQYF.

CDR3 residues: CSVEKDFYGYTF. DNA for the CDR3: TGCAGCGTTGAAAAGGATTTCTATGGCTACACCTTC. V gene TRBV29-1 combines with J gene TRBJ1-2; no reliable D call. The ends were cut back, 2 bases at V and 4 bases at J, with 8 bases in the middle. This CDR3 has 12 residues. Germline CDR1 SQVTM, CDR2 ANQGSEA.

This chain connects TRBV6-6 to TRBJ1-6; 7 nucleotides align to TRBD1. Germline values: CDR1 MNHNY, CDR2 SVGAGI (reference sequence). J gave up 1 base and V 7 bases, and 4 bases lay outside the gene matches. The CDR3 is made up of 15 amino acids. The CDR3 sequence: CASTDRVSYNSPLHF. CDR3 bases: TGTGCCAGCACTGACAGGGTGTCCTATAATTCACCCCTCCACTTT.

V usage is TRBV6-2 or TRBV6-3 and J usage is TRBJ1-1; D gene uncertain. The V gene's germline CDR1 is MNHEY and CDR2 SVGEGT. The CDR3 runs to 14 residues. V was pared by 6 bases and J by 1 base, with 12 bases between. CDR3 protein: CASSPALGNTEAFF. CDR3 DNA: TGTGCCAGCAGCCCGGCGCTGGGGAACACTGAAGCTTTCTTT.

This chain links TRBV7-6 with TRBJ2-3; TRBD2 matches at 16 bases. In germline, CDR1 is SGHVS, CDR2 FNYEAQ. The CDR3 covers 18 residues. V lost 5 bases and J lost 5; bases outside the gene matches: 10. The CDR3 region is CASSQPGTSGGAGDTQYF. DNA of the CDR3: TGTGCCAGCAGCCAACCCGGGACTAGCGGGGGGGCTGGAGATACGCAGTATTTT.

This clone was recorded a few times. The gene calls are TRBV7-8 and TRBJ1-2; D is unresolved. Per the germline V gene, CDR1 is SGHVS and CDR2 is FQNEAQ. V lost 1 base and J 0 bases, leaving 12 bases between the germline ends. CDR3 size: 16 residues. CDR3 residues: CASSLEEGLTNYGYTF. The CDR3 nucleotides are TGTGCCAGCAGCTTAGAAGAAGGGTTAACTAACTATGGCTACACCTTC. Full variable domain (rest looked up from reference TRBV7-8 and TRBJ1-2): GAGVSQSPRYKVAKRGQDVALRCDPISGHVSLFWYQQALGQGPEFLTYFQNEAQLDKSGLPSDRFFAERPEGSVSTLKIQRTQQEDSAVYLCASSLEEGLTNYGYTFGSGTRLTVV.

The chain recombines TRBV7-9 with TRBJ2-5; possibly TRBD1 for D (5 bases). The germline V gene has CDR1 SEHNR and CDR2 FQNEAQ (reference sequence). This CDR3 has 15 amino acids. V shed 6 bases and J shed 2 bases, with 16 bases lying between them. The DNA for the CDR3 is TGTGCCAGCAGTCTCAGGTTAGGGGAACAAGAGACCCAGTACTTC. Translating it yields CASSLRLGEQETQYF.

The chain has TRBV28 and TRBJ1-1; D may be TRBD1 (6 bases). Germline CDR1 is MDHEN and CDR2 is SYDVKM. V was shortened by 3 bases and J by 0 bases, with 11 bases between the two germline ends. The CDR3 runs 15 residues. Here the CDR3 DNA reads TGTGCCAGCAGTTTCTTTAGGACAGTGAACACTGAAGCTTTCTTT. Translating it yields CASSFFRTVNTEAFF.